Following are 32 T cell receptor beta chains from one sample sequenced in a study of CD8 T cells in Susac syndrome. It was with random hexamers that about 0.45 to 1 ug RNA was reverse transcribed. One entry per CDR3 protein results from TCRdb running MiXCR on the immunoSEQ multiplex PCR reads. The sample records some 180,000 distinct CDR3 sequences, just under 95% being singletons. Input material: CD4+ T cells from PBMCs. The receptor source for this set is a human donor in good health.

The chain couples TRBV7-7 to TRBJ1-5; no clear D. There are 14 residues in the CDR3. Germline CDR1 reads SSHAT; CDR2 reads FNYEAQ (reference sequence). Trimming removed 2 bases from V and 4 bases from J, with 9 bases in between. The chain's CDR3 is CASSLWGGNQPQHF. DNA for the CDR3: TGTGCCAGCAGCTTATGGGGAGGAAATCAGCCCCAGCATTTT.

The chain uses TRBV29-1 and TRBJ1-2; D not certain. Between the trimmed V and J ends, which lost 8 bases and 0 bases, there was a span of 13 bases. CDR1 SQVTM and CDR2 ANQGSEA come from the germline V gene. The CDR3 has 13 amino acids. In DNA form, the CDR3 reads TGCAGCTCTTCGGTCGGAGCTAACTATGGCTACACCTTC. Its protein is CSSSVGANYGYTF. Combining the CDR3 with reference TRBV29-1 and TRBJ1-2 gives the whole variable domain SAVISQKPSRDICQRGTSLTIQCQVDSQVTMMFWYRQQPGQSLTLIATANQGSEATYESGFVIDKFPISRPNLTFSTLTVSNMSPEDSSIYLCSSSVGANYGYTFGSGTRLTVV.

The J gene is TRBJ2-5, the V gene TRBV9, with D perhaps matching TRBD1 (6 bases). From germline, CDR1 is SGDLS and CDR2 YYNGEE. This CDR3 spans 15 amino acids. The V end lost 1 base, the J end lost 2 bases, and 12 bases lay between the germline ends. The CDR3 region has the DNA TGTGCCAGCAGCGTAAGGGGGACGGGACAAGAGACCCAGTACTTC. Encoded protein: CASSVRGTGQETQYF.

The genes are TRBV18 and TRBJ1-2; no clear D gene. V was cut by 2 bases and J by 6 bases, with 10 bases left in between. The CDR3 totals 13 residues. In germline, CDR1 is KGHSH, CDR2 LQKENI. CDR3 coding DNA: TGTGCCAGCTCACCATTGGAGGGTGATGGCTACACCTTC. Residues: CASSPLEGDGYTF.

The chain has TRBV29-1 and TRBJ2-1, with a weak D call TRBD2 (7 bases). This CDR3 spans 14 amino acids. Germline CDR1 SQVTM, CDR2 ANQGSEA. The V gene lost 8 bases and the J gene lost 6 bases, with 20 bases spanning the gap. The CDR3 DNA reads TGCAGCACAGCACCGGGGGGCCGTCTCAATGAGCAGTTCTTC. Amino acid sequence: CSTAPGGRLNEQFF.

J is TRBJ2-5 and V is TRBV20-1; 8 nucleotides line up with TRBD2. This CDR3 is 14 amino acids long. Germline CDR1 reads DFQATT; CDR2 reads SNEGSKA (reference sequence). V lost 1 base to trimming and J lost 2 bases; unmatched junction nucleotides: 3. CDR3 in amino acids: CSARVGREQETQYF. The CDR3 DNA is TGCAGTGCTAGAGTCGGGAGGGAGCAAGAGACCCAGTACTTC.

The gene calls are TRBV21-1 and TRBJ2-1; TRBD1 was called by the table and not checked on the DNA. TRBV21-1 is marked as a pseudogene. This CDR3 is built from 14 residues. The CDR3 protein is CATRLDRRNNEQFF. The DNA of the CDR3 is TGTGCCACCCGACTCGACAGGCGCAACAATGAGCAGTTCTTC.

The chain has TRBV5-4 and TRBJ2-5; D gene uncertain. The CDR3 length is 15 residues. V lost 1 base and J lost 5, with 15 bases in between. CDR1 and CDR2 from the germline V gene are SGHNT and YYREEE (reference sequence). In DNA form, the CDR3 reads TGTGCCAGCAGCTTGAGACTCAGTGAAGGGGAGACCCAGTACTTC. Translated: CASSLRLSEGETQYF. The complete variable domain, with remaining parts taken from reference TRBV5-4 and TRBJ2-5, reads ETGVTQSPTHLIKTRGQQVTLRCSSQSGHNTVSWYQQALGQGPQFIFQYYREEENGRGNFPPRFSGLQFPNYSSELNVNALELDDSALYLCASSLRLSEGETQYFGPGTRLLVL.

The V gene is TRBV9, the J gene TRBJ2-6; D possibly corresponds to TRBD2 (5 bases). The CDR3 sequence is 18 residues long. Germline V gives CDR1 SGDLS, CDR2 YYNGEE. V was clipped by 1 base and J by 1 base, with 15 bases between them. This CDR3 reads CASSVRAGRGSGANVLTF. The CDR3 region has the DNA TGTGCCAGCAGCGTACGGGCAGGCCGGGGATCTGGGGCCAACGTCCTGACTTTC.

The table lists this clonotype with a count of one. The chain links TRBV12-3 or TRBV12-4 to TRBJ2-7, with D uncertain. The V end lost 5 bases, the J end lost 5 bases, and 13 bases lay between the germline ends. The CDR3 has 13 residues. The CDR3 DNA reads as TGTGCCAGCAGTCCCCCGCTTGTGAACGAGCAGTACTTC. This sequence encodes CASSPPLVNEQYF.

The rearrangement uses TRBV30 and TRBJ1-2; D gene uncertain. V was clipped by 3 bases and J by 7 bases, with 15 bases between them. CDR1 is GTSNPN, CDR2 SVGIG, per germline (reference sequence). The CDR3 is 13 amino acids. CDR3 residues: CAWRRESGFGYTF. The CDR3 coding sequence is TGTGCCTGGAGGAGAGAGTCTGGCTTTGGCTACACCTTC.

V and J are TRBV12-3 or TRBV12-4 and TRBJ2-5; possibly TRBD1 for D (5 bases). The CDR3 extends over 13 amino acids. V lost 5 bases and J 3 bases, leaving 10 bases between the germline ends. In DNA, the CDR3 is TGTGCCAGCAGTATCGGACAAAAAGAGACCCAGTACTTC. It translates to CASSIGQKETQYF.

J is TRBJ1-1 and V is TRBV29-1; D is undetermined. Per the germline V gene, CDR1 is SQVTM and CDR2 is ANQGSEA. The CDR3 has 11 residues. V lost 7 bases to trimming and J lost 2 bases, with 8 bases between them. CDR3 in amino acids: CSGHTNTEAFF. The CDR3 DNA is TGCAGCGGACACACAAACACTGAAGCTTTCTTT.

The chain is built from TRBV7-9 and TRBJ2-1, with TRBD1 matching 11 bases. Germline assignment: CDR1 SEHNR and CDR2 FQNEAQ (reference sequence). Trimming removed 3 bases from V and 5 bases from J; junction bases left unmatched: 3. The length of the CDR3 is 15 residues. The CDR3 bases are TGTGCCAGCAGCTTTGGACAGGGGGCCGACAATGAGCAGTTCTTC. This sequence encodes CASSFGQGADNEQFF.

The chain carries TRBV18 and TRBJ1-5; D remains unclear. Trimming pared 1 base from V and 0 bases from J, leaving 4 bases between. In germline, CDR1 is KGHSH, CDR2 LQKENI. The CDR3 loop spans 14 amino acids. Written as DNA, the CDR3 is TGTGCCAGCTCACCACTGGGTAGCAATCAGCCCCAGCATTTT. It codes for CASSPLGSNQPQHF.

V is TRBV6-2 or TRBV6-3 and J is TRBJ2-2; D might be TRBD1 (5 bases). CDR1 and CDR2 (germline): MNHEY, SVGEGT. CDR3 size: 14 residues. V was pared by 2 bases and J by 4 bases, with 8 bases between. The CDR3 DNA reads TGTGCCAGCAGTTACGAACAGGTCACCGGGGAGCTGTTTTTT. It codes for CASSYEQVTGELFF.

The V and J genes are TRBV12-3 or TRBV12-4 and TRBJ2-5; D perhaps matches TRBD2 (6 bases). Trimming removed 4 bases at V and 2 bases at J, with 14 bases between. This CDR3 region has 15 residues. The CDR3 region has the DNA TGTGCCAGCAGTTACCGGCTAGCGCGACAAGAGACCCAGTACTTC. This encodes CASSYRLARQETQYF.

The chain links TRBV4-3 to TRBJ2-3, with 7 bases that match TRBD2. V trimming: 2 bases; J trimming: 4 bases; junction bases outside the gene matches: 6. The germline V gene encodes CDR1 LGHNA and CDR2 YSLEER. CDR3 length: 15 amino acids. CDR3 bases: TGCGCCAGCAGCCAACTGGGAGGGGCAGCAGATACGCAGTATTTT. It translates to CASSQLGGAADTQYF.

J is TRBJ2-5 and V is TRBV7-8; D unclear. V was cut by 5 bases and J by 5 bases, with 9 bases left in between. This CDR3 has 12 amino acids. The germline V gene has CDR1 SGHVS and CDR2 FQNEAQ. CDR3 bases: TGTGCCAGCAGCCAAAGTGCGGAGACCCAGTACTTC. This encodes CASSQSAETQYF.

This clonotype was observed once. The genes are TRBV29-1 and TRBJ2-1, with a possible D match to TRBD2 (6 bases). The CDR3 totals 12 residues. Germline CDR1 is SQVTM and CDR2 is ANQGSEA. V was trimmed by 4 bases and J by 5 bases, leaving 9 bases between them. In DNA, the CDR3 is TGCAGCGTTGTTAGCGGAAACAATGAGCAGTTCTTC. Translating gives CSVVSGNNEQFF.

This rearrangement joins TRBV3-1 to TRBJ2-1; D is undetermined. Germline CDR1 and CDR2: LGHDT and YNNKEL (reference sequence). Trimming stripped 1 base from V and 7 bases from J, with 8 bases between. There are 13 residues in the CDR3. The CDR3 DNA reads TGTGCCAGCAGCCAAGGGGCCCCAAATGAGCAGTTCTTC. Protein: CASSQGAPNEQFF.

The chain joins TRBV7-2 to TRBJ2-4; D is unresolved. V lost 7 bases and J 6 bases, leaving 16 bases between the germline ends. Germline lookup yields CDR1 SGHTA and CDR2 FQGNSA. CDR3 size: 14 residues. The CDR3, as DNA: TGTGCCAGCACACCTTCGGCAGGCGTAAACATTCAGTACTTC. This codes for CASTPSAGVNIQYF.

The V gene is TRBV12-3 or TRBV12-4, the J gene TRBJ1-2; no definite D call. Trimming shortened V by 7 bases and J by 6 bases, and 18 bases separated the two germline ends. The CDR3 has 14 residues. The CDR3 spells CASNSDGRSDGYTF. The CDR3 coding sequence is TGTGCCAGCAACTCGGACGGGAGGTCCGATGGCTACACCTTC.

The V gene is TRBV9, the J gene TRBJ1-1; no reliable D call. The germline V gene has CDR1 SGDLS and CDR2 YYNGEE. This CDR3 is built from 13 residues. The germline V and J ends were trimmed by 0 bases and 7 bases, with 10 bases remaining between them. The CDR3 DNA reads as TGTGCCAGCAGCGTAGCGGTAGGTAATGAAGCTTTCTTT. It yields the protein CASSVAVGNEAFF.

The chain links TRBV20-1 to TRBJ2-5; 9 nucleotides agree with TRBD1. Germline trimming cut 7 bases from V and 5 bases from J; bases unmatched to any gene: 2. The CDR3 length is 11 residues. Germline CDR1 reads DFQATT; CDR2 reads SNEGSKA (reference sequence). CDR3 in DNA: TGCAGTGGAGACAGGGGGGAGACCCAGTACTTC. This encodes CSGDRGETQYF.

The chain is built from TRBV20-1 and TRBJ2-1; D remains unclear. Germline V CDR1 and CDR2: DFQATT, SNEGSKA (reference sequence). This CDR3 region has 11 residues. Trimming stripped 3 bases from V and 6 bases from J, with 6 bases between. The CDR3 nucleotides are TGCAGTGCTAGTGCATTCAATGAGCAGTTCTTC. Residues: CSASAFNEQFF.

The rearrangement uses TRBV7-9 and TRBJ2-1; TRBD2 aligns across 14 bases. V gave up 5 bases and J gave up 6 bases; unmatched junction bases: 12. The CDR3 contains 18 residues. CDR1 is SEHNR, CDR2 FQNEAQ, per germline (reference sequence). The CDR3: CASSQPTGLAGGVNEQFF. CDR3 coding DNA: TGTGCCAGCAGCCAACCCACAGGACTAGCGGGAGGAGTCAATGAGCAGTTCTTC.

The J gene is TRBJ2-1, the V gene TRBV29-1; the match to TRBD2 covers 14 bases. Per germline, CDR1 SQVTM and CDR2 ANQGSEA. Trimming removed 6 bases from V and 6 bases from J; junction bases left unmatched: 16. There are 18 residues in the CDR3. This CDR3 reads CSVPGTSGSLWIGNEQFF. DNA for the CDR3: TGCAGCGTCCCCGGGACTAGCGGGAGTTTGTGGATAGGCAATGAGCAGTTCTTC.

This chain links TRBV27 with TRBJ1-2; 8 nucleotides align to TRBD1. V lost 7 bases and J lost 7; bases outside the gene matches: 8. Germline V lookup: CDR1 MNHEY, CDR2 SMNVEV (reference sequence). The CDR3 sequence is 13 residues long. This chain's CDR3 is CASNGQGAGGYTF. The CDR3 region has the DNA TGTGCCAGCAACGGTCAGGGGGCGGGTGGCTACACCTTC.

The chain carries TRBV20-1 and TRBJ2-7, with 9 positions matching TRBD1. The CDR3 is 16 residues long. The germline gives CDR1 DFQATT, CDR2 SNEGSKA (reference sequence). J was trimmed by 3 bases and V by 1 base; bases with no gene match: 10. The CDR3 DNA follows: TGCAGTGCTAGAGGCGTTTCCGGGACAGGGAGCTACGAGCAGTACTTC. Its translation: CSARGVSGTGSYEQYF.

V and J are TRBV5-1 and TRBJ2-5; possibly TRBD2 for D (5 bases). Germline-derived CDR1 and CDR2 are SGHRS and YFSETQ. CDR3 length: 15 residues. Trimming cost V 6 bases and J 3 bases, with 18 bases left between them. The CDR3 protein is CASNLRLSGEETQYF. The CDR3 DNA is TGCGCCAGCAACCTTCGGTTGAGCGGCGAAGAGACCCAGTACTTC.

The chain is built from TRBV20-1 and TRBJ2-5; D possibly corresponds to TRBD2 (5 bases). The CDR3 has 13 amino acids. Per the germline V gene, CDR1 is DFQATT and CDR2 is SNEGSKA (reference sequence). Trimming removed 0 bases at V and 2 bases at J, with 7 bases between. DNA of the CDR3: TGCAGTGCTAGAGAAGGACTGCAAGAGACCCAGTACTTC. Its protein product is CSAREGLQETQYF.